Listed below are T cell receptor beta chains from one sample, sequenced in a study of cytomegalovirus exposure and HLA in healthy donors. Here immunoSEQ multiplex PCR was the method, and the copy in TCRdb shows in-frame clones only, minus some. This table has some 190,000 clones, 75% to 90% appearing once. Sequenced material: PBMCs. All receptors come from a young man in good health and CMV-seronegative. Each CDR3 is given with its conserved first and last residue. Fields, in order: D gene, CDR3 length, J gene, V gene, CDR3 protein, CDR3 DNA. A D gene is named only where the DNA matches it firmly.

TRBD2	13	TRBJ2-1	TRBV6-5	CASSGGRGNEQFF	TGTGCCAGCAGCGGCGGGAGGGGCAATGAGCAGTTCTTC
TRBD2	14	TRBJ2-5	TRBV29-1	CSVDRVSGGGTQYF	TGCAGCGTTGACAGGGTGTCAGGCGGGGGGACCCAGTACTTC
.	15	TRBJ1-1	TRBV13	CASSLIMDMNTEAFF	TGTGCCAGCAGCTTAATTATGGACATGAACACTGAAGCTTTCTTT
TRBD1	18	TRBJ1-1	TRBV28	CASRSHGQGRGSNTEAFF	TGTGCCAGCAGATCCCACGGACAGGGTAGGGGCTCGAACACTGAAGCTTTCTTT
.	16	TRBJ1-2	TRBV7-2	CASSFGGAERGYGYTF	TGTGCCAGCAGCTTCGGGGGGGCAGAACGGGGGTACGGCTACACCTTC
TRBD1	16	TRBJ2-3	TRBV11-3	CASSRGTGWGADTQYF	TGTGCCAGCAGCCGCGGGACAGGGTGGGGGGCAGATACGCAGTATTTT
TRBD1	13	TRBJ2-7	TRBV7-2	CASSQDRFGEQYF	TGTGCCAGCAGCCAGGACAGGTTCGGCGAGCAGTACTTC
.	14	TRBJ1-2	TRBV29-1	CSVTRGGPDYGYTF	TGCAGCGTCACCCGAGGAGGGCCCGACTATGGCTACACCTTC
.	15	TRBJ1-1	TRBV11-1	CASSLASAVGTEAFF	TGTGCCAGCAGCTTAGCGTCGGCCGTCGGGACTGAAGCTTTCTTT
.	16	TRBJ2-1	TRBV19	CASSTWYKGSYNEQFF	TGTGCCAGTAGTACTTGGTACAAGGGGTCCTACAATGAGCAGTTCTTC
TRBD2	15	TRBJ2-3	TRBV5-1	CASSLGSGNPDTQYF	TGCGCCAGCAGCTTGGGTAGCGGGAACCCAGATACGCAGTATTTT
.	17	TRBJ2-2	TRBV4-3	CASSPSRGRPLTGELFF	TGCGCCAGCAGCCCGTCACGTGGGAGACCTCTCACCGGGGAGCTGTTTTTT
TRBD2	14	TRBJ2-7	TRBV29-1	CSVGLAGVSYEQYF	TGCAGCGTAGGACTAGCGGGAGTATCCTACGAGCAGTACTTC
TRBD1	13	TRBJ1-2	TRBV27	CASSFEGTGGYTF	TGTGCCAGCAGTTTCGAGGGGACAGGGGGCTACACCTTC
TRBD2	14	TRBJ2-1	TRBV7-9	CASSWGGVYNEQFF	TGTGCCAGCAGCTGGGGAGGGGTATACAATGAGCAGTTCTTC
.	13	TRBJ1-6	TRBV19	CASSLQLYSPLHF	TGTGCCAGTTCCCTCCAGTTATATTCACCCCTCCACTTT
TRBD1	18	TRBJ1-2	TRBV4-3	CASSQGMATGQGAWGYTF	TGCGCCAGCAGCCAAGGAATGGCTACTGGACAGGGGGCGTGGGGCTACACCTTC
TRBD2	13	TRBJ2-2	TRBV7-2	CASSFAGAGELFF	TGTGCCAGCAGCTTCGCGGGGGCCGGGGAGCTGTTTTTT
TRBD1	12	TRBJ2-1	TRBV18	CASSPSDRGGFF	TGTGCCAGCTCACCGTCGGACAGGGGGGGATTCTTC
TRBD1	17	TRBJ2-2	TRBV29-1	CSVWDRGGGTNTGELFF	TGCAGCGTTTGGGACAGGGGTGGGGGAACGAACACCGGGGAGCTGTTTTTT
.	16	TRBJ1-2	TRBV6-1	CASSERGGEGNYGYTF	TGTGCCAGCAGTGAAAGGGGGGGCGAGGGTAACTATGGCTACACCTTC